One T cell receptor (beta chain) is described in this entry. The sample belongs to a study of monozygotic twins with inflammatory bowel disease. This CDR3 has 18 amino acids. Germline V gene sequence: CDR1 SGHRS, CDR2 YFSETQ. TCRdb re-called the 5' RACE reads and catalogs CDR3 proteins one per entry, DNA excluded. The sample has over 100,000 distinct CDR3 sequences; the top ten hold around 12%. Sequencing was carried out using blood. This sequence originates from a human donor with ulcerative colitis or Crohn's disease, or a healthy co-twin of an affected twin (not recorded which). The genes are TRBV5-1 and TRBJ2-2; the D call from TCRdb, TRBD2, cannot be confirmed without DNA. Here the CDR3 reads CASSFKGFRDFLTGELFF.